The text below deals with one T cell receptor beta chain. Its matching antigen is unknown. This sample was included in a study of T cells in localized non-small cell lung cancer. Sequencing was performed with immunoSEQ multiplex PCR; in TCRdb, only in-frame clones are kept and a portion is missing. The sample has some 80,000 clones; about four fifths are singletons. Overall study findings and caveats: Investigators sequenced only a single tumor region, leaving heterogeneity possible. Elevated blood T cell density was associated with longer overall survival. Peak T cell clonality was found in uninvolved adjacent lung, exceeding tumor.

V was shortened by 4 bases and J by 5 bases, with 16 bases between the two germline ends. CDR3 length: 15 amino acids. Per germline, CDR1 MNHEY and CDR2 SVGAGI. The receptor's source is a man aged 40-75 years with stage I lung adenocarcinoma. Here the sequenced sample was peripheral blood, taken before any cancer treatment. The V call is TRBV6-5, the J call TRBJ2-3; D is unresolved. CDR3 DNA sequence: TGTGCCAGCAGTTCCCCAGGAACTCCCAGAGATACGCAGTATTTT. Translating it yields CASSSPGTPRDTQYF.